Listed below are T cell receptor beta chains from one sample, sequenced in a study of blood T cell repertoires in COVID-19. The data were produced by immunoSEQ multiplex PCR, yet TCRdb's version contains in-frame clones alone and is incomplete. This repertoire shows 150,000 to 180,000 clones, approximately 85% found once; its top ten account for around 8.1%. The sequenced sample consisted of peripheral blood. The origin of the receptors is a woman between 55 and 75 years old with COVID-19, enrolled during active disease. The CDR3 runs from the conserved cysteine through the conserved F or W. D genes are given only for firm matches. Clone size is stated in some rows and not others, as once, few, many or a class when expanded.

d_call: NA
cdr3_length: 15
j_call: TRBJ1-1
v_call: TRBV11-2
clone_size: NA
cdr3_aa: CASSTPTGLNTEAFF
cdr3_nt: TGTGCCAGCAGCACTCCTACAGGGCTGAACACTGAAGCTTTCTTT

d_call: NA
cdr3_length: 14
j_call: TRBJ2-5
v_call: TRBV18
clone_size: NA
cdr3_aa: CASSPQGGTETQYF
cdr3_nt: TGTGCCAGCTCACCCCAGGGGGGAACAGAGACCCAGTACTTC

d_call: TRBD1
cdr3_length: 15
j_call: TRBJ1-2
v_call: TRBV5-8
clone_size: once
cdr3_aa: CASSLGGQGSYGYTF
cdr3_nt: TGTGCCAGCAGCTTGGGGGGACAGGGGAGTTATGGCTACACCTTC

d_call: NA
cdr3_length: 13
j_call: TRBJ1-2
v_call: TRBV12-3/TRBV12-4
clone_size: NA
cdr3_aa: CASSWGGRDGYTF
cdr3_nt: TGTGCCAGCAGCTGGGGGGGGAGGGATGGCTACACCTTC

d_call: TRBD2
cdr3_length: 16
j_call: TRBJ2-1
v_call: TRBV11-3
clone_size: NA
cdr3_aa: CASSLVAGASYNEQFF
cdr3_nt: TGTGCCAGCAGCTTAGTCGCGGGAGCGTCCTACAATGAGCAGTTCTTC

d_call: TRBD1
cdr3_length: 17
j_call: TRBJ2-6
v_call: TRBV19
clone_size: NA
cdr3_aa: CASSPGQGFSGANVLTF
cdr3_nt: TGTGCCAGTTCCCCGGGACAGGGCTTCTCTGGGGCCAACGTCCTGACTTTC

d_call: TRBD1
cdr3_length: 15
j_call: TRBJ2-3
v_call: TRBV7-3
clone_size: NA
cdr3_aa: CASSPRGQSTDTQYF
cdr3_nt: TGTGCCAGCAGCCCCAGGGGACAGAGCACAGATACGCAGTATTTT

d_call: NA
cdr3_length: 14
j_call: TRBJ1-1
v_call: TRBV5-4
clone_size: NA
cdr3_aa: CASSSAGRNTEAFF
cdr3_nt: TGTGCCAGCAGCTCGGCAGGGCGGAACACTGAAGCTTTCTTT

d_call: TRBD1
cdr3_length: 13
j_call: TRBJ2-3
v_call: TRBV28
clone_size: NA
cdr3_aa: CASSDRVPDTQYF
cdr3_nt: TGTGCCAGCAGTGACAGGGTCCCAGATACGCAGTATTTT

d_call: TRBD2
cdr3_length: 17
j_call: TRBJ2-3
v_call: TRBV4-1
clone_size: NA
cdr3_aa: CASSPQRTSGDLNTQYF
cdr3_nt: TGCGCCAGCAGCCCTCAGAGGACTAGCGGGGATTTGAATACGCAGTATTTT

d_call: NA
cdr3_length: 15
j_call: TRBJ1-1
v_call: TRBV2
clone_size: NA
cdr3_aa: CASRPGQRQNTEAFF
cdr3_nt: TGTGCCAGCAGACCGGGACAACGACAGAACACTGAAGCTTTCTTT

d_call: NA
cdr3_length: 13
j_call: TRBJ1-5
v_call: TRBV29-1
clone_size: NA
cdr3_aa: CSVDNGPNQPQHF
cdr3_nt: TGCAGCGTTGATAACGGTCCCAATCAGCCCCAGCATTTT